A single sample gave rise to the 21 T cell receptor beta chains below, sequenced in a study of regulatory T cells in long-lasting Graves disease. Noted time point: newly diagnosed GD, antithyroid drugs for less than 3 months. The TCR library was prepared using RNA isolated from PBMCs. According to the study, TCR beta libraries were built with iRepertoire HTBI primers and CDR3-region Arm-PCR. TCRdb re-called the multiplex PCR reads through MiXCR, storing one row per CDR3 protein. This repertoire shows over 400,000 distinct CDR3 sequences, 14% found once; its top ten account for around a sixth. The data also belong to a second study, concerning T cells in Graves' hyperthyroidism and ophthalmopathy.

This specimen was peripheral blood mononuclear cells (PBMCs), taken at new diagnosis, from a patient treated with antithyroid drugs. The source of these receptors is a woman aged 45-65 years with Graves disease.

This clonotype was observed a few times. The chain employs TRBV4-2 and TRBJ2-7, with TRBD2 matching over 12 bases. Germline V gives CDR1 LGHNA, CDR2 YNFKEQ. The CDR3 is 17 amino acids. V dropped 1 base and J dropped 2; count of bases not matched to a gene: 6. The DNA of the CDR3 is TGTGCCAGCAGCCAAGGGCTAGCGGGAGGGGAGGCCTACGAGCAGTACTTC. Amino acids: CASSQGLAGGEAYEQYF.

This clonotype was detected many times. This chain joins TRBV5-1 and TRBJ2-1; 11 bases map to TRBD2. In germline, CDR1 is SGHRS, CDR2 YFSETQ. The V segment lost 8 bases and the J segment 10 bases; nucleotides outside the gene matches: 8. The CDR3 loop spans 13 amino acids. The CDR3 DNA sequence: TGCGCCAGGGGCGGGACTAGCGGATGGGAGCAGTTCTTC. This codes for CARGGTSGWEQFF.

This clonotype showed up many times. The V and J genes are TRBV11-2 and TRBJ2-1, with a possible D match to TRBD1 (6 bases). CDR3 length: 15 amino acids. Trimming stripped 1 base from V and 1 base from J, with 8 bases between. CDR1 is SGHAT, CDR2 FQNNGV, per germline. The CDR3 coding sequence is TGTGCCAGCAGCTTAGGGGGGCAATCCTACAATGAGCAGTTCTTC. Translating it yields CASSLGGQSYNEQFF.

This clonotype was found many times. V usage is TRBV30 and J usage is TRBJ2-7, with 12 bases matching TRBD1. Per the germline V gene, CDR1 is GTSNPN and CDR2 is SVGIG (reference sequence). V lost 4 bases and J lost 3; bases outside the gene matches: 7. There are 15 residues in the CDR3. CDR3 amino acids: CAWTQGTGGFYEQYF. For the CDR3, the DNA is TGTGCCTGGACGCAAGGGACAGGGGGCTTCTACGAGCAGTACTTC.

This clonotype was recorded many times. This chain connects TRBV7-6 to TRBJ2-1; unclear D gene. The germline V gene encodes CDR1 SGHVS and CDR2 FNYEAQ. V lost 2 bases and J lost 11, with 16 bases in between. CDR3 length equals 14 residues. In DNA form, the CDR3 reads TGTGCCAGCAGCTTAAGGCCTGGTACTGACAAGCAGTTCTTC. It encodes CASSLRPGTDKQFF.

This clonotype has ten or more counts. This chain connects TRBV27 to TRBJ2-7, with D perhaps TRBD1 (5 bases). This CDR3 has 17 residues. Trimming removed 2 bases from V and 2 bases from J, with 19 bases in between. The germline V gene encodes CDR1 MNHEY and CDR2 SMNVEV (reference sequence). The chain's CDR3 is CASSLPVPKGLTYEQYF. In DNA, the CDR3 is TGTGCCAGCAGTTTACCCGTTCCAAAGGGGCTCACCTACGAGCAGTACTTC.

This clonotype was recorded a few times. The J gene is TRBJ1-5, the V gene TRBV6-2 or TRBV6-3; 9 bases fit TRBD1. Trimming cost V 6 bases and J 1 base; bases outside gene matches: 13. This CDR3 is 18 amino acids long. From germline, CDR1 is MNHEY and CDR2 SVGEGT. The CDR3 bases are TGTGCCAGCAGGTCAAGTGGTACAGGGGGCCTAAGCAATCAGCCCCAGCATTTT. Translated: CASRSSGTGGLSNQPQHF.

This clonotype was recorded many times. J is TRBJ2-7 and V is TRBV28; D unresolved. V lost 5 bases to trimming and J lost 0 bases, with 8 bases between them. The CDR3 sequence is 13 residues long. CDR1 and CDR2 from the germline V gene are MDHEN and SYDVKM. The CDR3 reads CASSHQDSYEQYF. The CDR3 coding sequence is TGTGCCAGCAGTCACCAGGACTCCTACGAGCAGTACTTC.

The V gene is TRBV20-1, the J gene TRBJ2-7; D is possibly TRBD1 or TRBD2 (6 bases each). V shed 4 bases and J shed 6 bases, with 16 bases lying between them. CDR1 and CDR2 from the germline V gene are DFQATT and SNEGSKA (reference sequence). The CDR3 covers 13 residues. Here the CDR3 reads CSAKLAGGLEQYF. The CDR3 DNA sequence: TGCAGTGCTAAACTAGCTGGGGGGCTCGAGCAGTACTTC.

This clonotype came up a few times. This chain links TRBV10-3 with TRBJ2-1, with D possibly being TRBD2 (6 bases). Between the trimmed V and J ends, which lost 2 bases and 8 bases, there was a span of 13 bases. Looked up from germline, CDR1 is ENHRY and CDR2 is SYGVKD. This CDR3 comprises 14 residues. CDR3 coding DNA: TGTGCCATCAGTGAGCTACCTAGCGAGCATGAGCAGTTCTTC. This sequence encodes CAISELPSEHEQFF.

In this sample, this clonotype turned up many times. The rearrangement links TRBV7-3 to TRBJ2-1; 7 nucleotides agree with TRBD2. The V gene's germline CDR1 is SGHTA and CDR2 FQGTGA. This CDR3 has 13 residues. V gave up 5 bases and J gave up 6 bases; unmatched junction bases: 4. CDR3 region: CASSAGVTNEQFF. In nucleotides, the CDR3 is TGTGCCAGCAGCGCGGGAGTTACCAATGAGCAGTTCTTC.

This clonotype has ten or more counts. The chain joins TRBV29-1 to TRBJ2-7, with TRBD2 matching 11 bases. V shed 0 bases and J 0 bases; nucleotides not matched to a gene: 1. Germline CDR1 SQVTM, CDR2 ANQGSEA. The CDR3 totals 15 residues. The CDR3 loop reads CSVEDGTSGSYEQYF. The CDR3 DNA reads TGCAGCGTTGAAGATGGGACTAGCGGCTCCTACGAGCAGTACTTC.

This sequence joins TRBV4-1 and TRBJ1-6; D gene ambiguous. Trimming left V 0 bases short and J 5 bases short, with 11 bases between. The CDR3 has 16 amino acids. Looked up from germline, CDR1 is MGHRA and CDR2 is YSYEKL. This chain's CDR3 is CASSQDLSSDNSPLHF. CDR3 in DNA: TGCGCCAGCAGCCAAGACCTATCCTCGGATAATTCACCCCTCCACTTT.

This clonotype occurred many times. The chain employs TRBV12-3 or TRBV12-4 and TRBJ2-7; no clear D. Trimming cost V 5 bases and J 1 base, with 6 bases left between them. CDR3 length equals 12 residues. CDR3 protein: CASSRESYEQYF. The CDR3 DNA sequence: TGTGCCAGCAGTAGGGAATCCTACGAGCAGTACTTC.

This clonotype was picked up many times. The gene calls are TRBV6-2 or TRBV6-3 and TRBJ1-1; perhaps TRBD1 as D (5 bases). The CDR3 runs to 16 residues. Trimming removed 0 bases from V and 0 bases from J, with 11 bases in between. Germline CDR1 is MNHEY and CDR2 is SVGEGT. CDR3 bases: TGTGCCAGCAGTTACTCGGTCGGGGGGGTGAACACTGAAGCTTTCTTT. Its translation is CASSYSVGGVNTEAFF.

This clonotype was seen a handful of times. This rearrangement joins TRBV11-2 to TRBJ2-5; D ambiguous. The CDR3 length is 15 residues. V shed 1 base and J shed 5 bases, with 14 bases lying between them. Germline CDR1 SGHAT, CDR2 FQNNGV. As DNA, the CDR3 is TGTGCCAGCAGCTTAGGGTACGAGAGGTGGGAGACCCAGTACTTC. Its translation: CASSLGYERWETQYF.

This clonotype occurred many times. The chain is built from TRBV28 and TRBJ2-7; unclear D gene. Germline V CDR1 and CDR2: MDHEN, SYDVKM. The CDR3 spans 15 residues. With 5 bases removed from V and 7 bases from J, the gap between germline ends came to 21 bases. CDR3 protein: CASSPRAELPEEQYF. CDR3 sequence (DNA): TGTGCCAGCAGTCCCCGGGCAGAGCTCCCCGAGGAGCAGTACTTC.

In this sample, this clonotype turned up a few times. The rearrangement uses TRBV6-2 or TRBV6-3 and TRBJ2-3; D remains unclear. V lost 6 bases and J lost 0, with 10 bases in between. The CDR3 loop spans 14 amino acids. In germline, CDR1 is MNHEY, CDR2 SVGEGT. DNA for the CDR3: TGTGCCAGCAGGATATCCCCTAGCACAGATACGCAGTATTTT. Translating gives CASRISPSTDTQYF.

Concerning this clonotype itself: Being one base from a much bigger clone, this may be a read error. The chain couples TRBV27 to TRBJ2-1, with TRBD2 matching 7 bases. This CDR3 is 19 amino acids long. V lost 5 bases to trimming and J lost 4 bases; unmatched junction nucleotides: 20. Germline V gene sequence: CDR1 MNHEY, CDR2 SMNVEV (reference sequence). CDR3 nucleotides: TGTGCCAGCAGTGATTTGGCGGGAGAGATGGGTACGGATTACAATGAGCAGTTCTTC. The encoded protein is CASSDLAGEMGTDYNEQFF.

This clonotype was picked up many times. This rearrangement joins TRBV28 to TRBJ1-2; unclear D gene. The ends were cut back, 3 bases at V and 1 base at J, with 12 bases in the middle. CDR3 length: 15 residues. The germline V gene has CDR1 MDHEN and CDR2 SYDVKM. CDR3 residues: CASSFAQPLNYGYTF. The CDR3, as DNA: TGTGCCAGCAGTTTCGCCCAGCCCCTTAACTATGGCTACACCTTC.

This clonotype turned up a few times. The chain is built from TRBV19 and TRBJ2-1, with D uncertain. V lost 3 bases to trimming and J lost 8 bases, with 8 bases between them. CDR1 and CDR2 from the germline V gene are LNHDA and SQIVND (reference sequence). CDR3 length equals 12 residues. DNA for the CDR3: TGTGCCAGTAGTATTGAAGCATATGAGCAGTTCTTC. It codes for CASSIEAYEQFF.